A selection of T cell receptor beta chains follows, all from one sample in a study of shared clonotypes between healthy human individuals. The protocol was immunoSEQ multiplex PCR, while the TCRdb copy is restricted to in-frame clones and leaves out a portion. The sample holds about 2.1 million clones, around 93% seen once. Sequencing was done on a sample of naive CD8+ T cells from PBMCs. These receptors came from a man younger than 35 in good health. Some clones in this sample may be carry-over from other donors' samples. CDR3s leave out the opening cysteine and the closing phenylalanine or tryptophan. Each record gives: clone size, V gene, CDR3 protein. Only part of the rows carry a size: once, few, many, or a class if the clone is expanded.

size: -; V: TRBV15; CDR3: ATSRVLDPDFYGYT
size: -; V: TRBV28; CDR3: ASSRTPTSFFYEQY
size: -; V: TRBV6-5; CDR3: ASSTGGGAYEQY
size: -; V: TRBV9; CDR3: ASSVIPGHNEQF
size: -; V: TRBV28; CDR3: ASSFEGIVTEAF
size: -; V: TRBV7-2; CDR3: ASSLATVEGWGETQY
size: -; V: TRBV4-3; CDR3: ASSTGISNQPQH
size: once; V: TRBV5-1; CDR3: ASSPALDRLISEQY
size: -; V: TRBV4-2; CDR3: ASSHNRESTGELF
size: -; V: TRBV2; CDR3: ASRTVDSYEQY
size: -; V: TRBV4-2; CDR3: ASSQEERQSSGAF
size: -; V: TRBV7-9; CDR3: ASSLDLGAFSEAF
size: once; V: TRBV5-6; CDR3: ASSLTGLIQETQY
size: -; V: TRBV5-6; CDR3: ASSLDTTENEQY
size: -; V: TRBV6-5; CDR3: ASSYFATRSYNEQF
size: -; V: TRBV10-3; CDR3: ATRAGLAANTGELF
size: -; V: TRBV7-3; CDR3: ASSPQGLNTEAF
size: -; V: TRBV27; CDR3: ASSLVRDYEQY
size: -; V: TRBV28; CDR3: ASMEVAGGEVETQY
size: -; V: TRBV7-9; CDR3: ASSLPEGQTWTYEQY
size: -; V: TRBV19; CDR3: ASSQAWTAGLQETQY
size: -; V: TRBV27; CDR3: ASSLSGRVNEKLF
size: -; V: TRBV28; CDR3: ASSSKIYNEQF